The 14 T cell receptor beta chains reported below all come from one sample, sequenced in a study of identical twins. TCRdb used MiXCR to reprocess the 5' RACE reads, holding one entry per CDR3 protein. The table shows 500,000 or so distinct CDR3 sequences, with roughly a fifth occurring only once. The data also belong to a second study, concerning T cells expressing NK-cell markers.

Specimen: CD4+ T cells sorted from blood. These receptors all come from a woman aged 18-29 years in good health.

This chain links TRBV3-1 with TRBJ2-1, with D possibly being TRBD1 (5 bases). Trimming took off 1 base at V and 3 bases at J, with 13 bases between the two ends. CDR1 and CDR2 from the germline V gene are LGHDT and YNNKEL (reference sequence). CDR3 length equals 16 residues. CDR3 in DNA: TGTGCCAGCAGCCAAGGTACAGGAATCGTCTACAATGAGCAGTTCTTC. It yields the protein CASSQGTGIVYNEQFF.

This clonotype was seen more than once but under ten times. V gene TRBV10-3 combines with J gene TRBJ1-1; 9 nucleotides agree with TRBD1. Germline-derived CDR1 and CDR2 are ENHRY and SYGVKD. This CDR3 is 13 amino acids long. V dropped 0 bases and J dropped 8; count of bases not matched to a gene: 1. For the CDR3, the DNA is TGTGCCATCAGTGAGTCGGGGACAGGGGAAGCTTTCTTT. It yields the protein CAISESGTGEAFF.

The count of this clonotype is one. CDR3 in DNA: TGTGCCAGCAGCCCGGGCCCCAGCGGGCAAGAGACCCAGTACTTC. Amino acid sequence: CASSPGPSGQETQYF. The rearrangement uses TRBV4-2 and TRBJ2-5, with D tentatively TRBD2 (6 bases). V was trimmed by 4 bases and J by 2 bases, leaving 14 bases between them. Germline-derived CDR1 and CDR2 are LGHNA and YNFKEQ. The CDR3 consists of 15 residues.

This chain uses TRBV5-1 with TRBJ2-7; tentatively, D is TRBD1 (6 bases). Per the germline V gene, CDR1 is SGHRS and CDR2 is YFSETQ. V shed 3 bases and J shed 3 bases, with 10 bases lying between them. This CDR3 has 13 amino acids. The chain's CDR3 is CASSSDSNYEQYF. Written as DNA, the CDR3 is TGCGCCAGCAGCTCGGACAGTAACTACGAGCAGTACTTC.

CDR3 coding DNA: TGTGCCAGCAGTTACCCACAGCGGGAGGGCACAGATACGCAGTATTTT. Translation gives CASSYPQREGTDTQYF. The chain recombines TRBV6-5 with TRBJ2-3; 9 nucleotides agree with TRBD2. This CDR3 has 16 amino acids. V was clipped by 2 bases and J by 1 base; unmatched bases: 4. CDR1 is MNHEY and CDR2 is SVGAGI in the germline V gene.

The rearrangement links TRBV29-1 to TRBJ2-1; D remains ambiguous. Trimming pared 6 bases from V and 4 bases from J, leaving 7 bases between. The CDR3 runs 11 residues. CDR1 and CDR2 (germline): SQVTM, ANQGSEA. CDR3 nucleotides: TGCAGCGTGCTCCGGTACAATGAGCAGTTCTTC. It is translated as CSVLRYNEQFF.

This clonotype was observed a few times. The V gene is TRBV2, the J gene TRBJ1-1, with 9 bases matching TRBD1. The CDR3 runs 14 residues. V lost 6 bases, J lost 4 bases, and 6 bases stayed unmatched. Germline assignment: CDR1 SNHLY and CDR2 FYNNEI. CDR3 nucleotide sequence: TGTGCCAGCAGGGGACAGGGTCCACGCACTGAAGCTTTCTTT. Amino acids: CASRGQGPRTEAFF.

This clonotype was counted a few times. The chain couples TRBV5-1 to TRBJ2-3, with TRBD1 matching over 7 bases. The CDR3 runs to 16 residues. From germline, CDR1 is SGHRS and CDR2 YFSETQ. V lost 2 bases and J lost 4; bases outside the gene matches: 10. Here the CDR3 DNA reads TGCGCCAGCAGCTTATGGACAGGCGTTGTCGCAGATACGCAGTATTTT. Translated, it gives CASSLWTGVVADTQYF.

This clonotype was found a few times. J is TRBJ2-1 and V is TRBV10-3, with D possibly being TRBD2 (6 bases). The CDR3 totals 12 residues. Between the trimmed V and J ends, which lost 0 bases and 12 bases, there was a span of 9 bases. Germline-derived CDR1 and CDR2 are ENHRY and SYGVKD. The CDR3 nucleotides read TGTGCCATCAGTGAGTCGGACTATAGGCAGTTCTTC. Translated, it gives CAISESDYRQFF.

The table lists this clonotype with many counts. V and J are TRBV30 and TRBJ2-3, with unresolved D. V was pared by 5 bases and J by 8 bases, with 11 bases between. This CDR3 spans 11 amino acids. Germline V gene sequence: CDR1 GTSNPN, CDR2 SVGIG (reference sequence). The CDR3 DNA sequence: TGTGCCTGGGGCTTACTGGGTACGCAGTATTTT. It is translated as CAWGLLGTQYF.

The J gene is TRBJ2-2, the V gene TRBV7-6; 8 bases agree with TRBD1. After removal of 4 bases from V and 6 bases from J, the junction contained 1 base not matched to a gene. This CDR3 region has 13 residues. CDR1 and CDR2 (germline): SGHVS, FNYEAQ. CDR3: CASSSDRAGELFF. The DNA of the CDR3 is TGTGCCAGCAGCTCGGACAGGGCCGGGGAGCTGTTTTTT.

The V gene is TRBV24-1, the J gene TRBJ2-7; D gene unclear. This CDR3 region has 15 residues. CDR1 KGHDR and CDR2 SFDVKD come from the germline V gene. V was cut by 6 bases and J by 0 bases, with 14 bases left in between. The CDR3: CATSSDGKSSYEQYF. Written as DNA, the CDR3 is TGTGCCACCAGTTCGGACGGAAAAAGCTCCTACGAGCAGTACTTC.

This clonotype was seen a few times. V usage is TRBV6-6 and J usage is TRBJ2-5; D gene unclear. Trimming pared 6 bases from V and 5 bases from J, leaving 13 bases between. The V gene's germline CDR1 is MNHNY and CDR2 SVGAGI (reference sequence). CDR3 length: 13 residues. The CDR3 DNA follows: TGTGCCAGCAGCCGCGTGGCTAGGGAGACCCAGTACTTC. It codes for CASSRVARETQYF.

For the CDR3, the DNA is TGCAGTGCTTTCCGGACTAGCGGGTCCCCTGAGGAGCAGTTCTTC. Translation: CSAFRTSGSPEEQFF. This sequence joins TRBV20-1 and TRBJ2-1; 11 positions match TRBD2. This CDR3 has 15 amino acids. V shed 5 bases and J 10 bases; nucleotides not matched to a gene: 13. Germline V CDR1 and CDR2: DFQATT, SNEGSKA (reference sequence).